This TCR beta chain was documented in a study of early T cells in non-severe SARS-CoV-2 infection. Findings and limits, study-wide: Anti-spike CD8 specificities were favored by VDJdb matching, whose results missed private and CD4 specificities.

MiXCR was run by TCRdb on the 5' RACE reads, yielding one entry per CDR3 protein. The sample yields tens of thousands of distinct CDR3 sequences, 9.5% to 13% seen once. With 1 base removed from V and 6 bases from J, the gap between germline ends came to 13 bases. The CDR3 runs 14 residues. Germline V CDR1 and CDR2: MGHRA, YSYEKL. There are a few counts of this clonotype. Its antigen is not known. The V call is TRBV4-1, the J call TRBJ2-7; perhaps TRBD1 as D (5 bases). Sequencing was done on a sample of whole blood. The receptor was derived from an adult who was a healthcare worker with PCR-confirmed SARS-CoV-2 infection or an uninfected control (not recorded which). CDR3 bases: TGCGCCAGCAGCCAAGTACCGGCTAGGGGCGAGCAGTACTTC. Amino acids: CASSQVPARGEQYF.